Reported below is one TCR beta chain. What it recognizes is unknown. The sort gate was single viable CD3+CD4+CD8-CD45RO+ cells for memory CD4+ T cells. After thawing, CD4+ T cells were positively selected. The source of the sample is a study of memory CD4+ T cells and cytomegalovirus serostatus. Study information: Of the healthy Belgian adults, 9 or 10 were CMV seropositive and 24 seronegative.

Overall study findings and caveats: CMV serostatus prediction reached median AUC approximately 0.95, or 0.91 with US-trained model.

In the authors' workflow: After removing out-of-frame reads, under 2.5 million distinct TCRbeta sequences remained. Sequencing used immunoSEQ multiplex PCR; TCRdb keeps in-frame clones, though not all of them. D and trimming come from the DNA, and the V and J calls and clone size come from that table. There are 40,000 to 55,000 clones in the sample; around 74% occur only once, and around 1.2% lies in the top ten. V lost 8 bases and J lost 5; bases outside the gene matches: 11. Germline V gene data show CDR1 as LNHNV and CDR2 as YYDKDF (reference sequence). The CDR3 totals 14 residues. This TCR derives from an adult in good health and CMV-seropositive. The chain carries TRBV15 and TRBJ2-7, with TRBD2 identical over 8 bases. Sequencing input: memory CD4+ T cells from blood. CDR3: CATRLGGGNDEQYF. The DNA of the CDR3 is TGTGCCACCCGCCTCGGGGGGGGGAACGACGAGCAGTACTTC. The entire variable domain, with the rest obtained from reference TRBV15 and TRBJ2-7, is as follows: DAMVIQNPRYQVTQFGKPVTLSCSQTLNHNVMYWYQQKSSQAPKLLFHYYDKDFNNEADTPDNFQSRRPNTSFCFLDIRSPGLGDTAMYLCATRLGGGNDEQYFGPGTRLTVT.